This T cell receptor beta chain was sequenced during a study of T cells in Graves' hyperthyroidism and ophthalmopathy. TCR beta CDR3 regions were amplified from RNA transcripts. HTBI primers drove first-round RT-PCR of the TCR CDR3. TCRdb ran MiXCR on the multiplex PCR reads and lists one entry per CDR3 protein. This table holds hundreds of thousands of distinct CDR3 sequences, 46% found once. Study observations and caveats: A 13 V-J model separated ophthalmopathy from stable hyperthyroidism. It was a median 6.5 months before onset that the model predicted ophthalmopathy.

This clonotype came up a few times. Its matching antigen is unknown. This clonotype was sampled from a woman under 30 with Graves' hyperthyroidism. The specimen was peripheral blood or thyroid tissue (not recorded which).

DNA for the CDR3: TGTGCCAGCAGCGTTTTAGCCGGGGGACCCCAGCATTTT. Translating gives CASSVLAGGPQHF. This chain uses TRBV9 with TRBJ1-5; D is perhaps TRBD1 (5 bases). Trimming stripped 2 bases from V and 10 bases from J, with 13 bases between. The CDR3 runs 13 residues. Germline CDR1 and CDR2: SGDLS and YYNGEE.